The 15 T cell receptor beta chains presented below share a single source sample, sequenced in a study of blood T cell repertoires in COVID-19. Clones were sequenced by immunoSEQ multiplex PCR, and TCRdb holds only the in-frame ones, with some missing. The sample records roughly 220,000 clones, around 84% being singletons. Specimen: peripheral blood. These receptors were taken from a woman aged 55-70 years who had recovered from COVID-19.

This chain joins TRBV18 and TRBJ1-1, with 7 bases identical to TRBD1. The ends lost 4 bases at V and 4 bases at J; junction bases unmatched: 6. There are 14 residues in the CDR3. Germline lookup yields CDR1 KGHSH and CDR2 LQKENI. Written as DNA, the CDR3 is TGTGCCAGCTCACGTTCGACAGGGTCCACTGAAGCTTTCTTT. Translated: CASSRSTGSTEAFF.

The V and J genes are TRBV30 and TRBJ1-4; D gene uncertain. V lost 4 bases and J 5 bases, leaving 14 bases between the germline ends. Germline CDR1 reads GTSNPN; CDR2 reads SVGIG (reference sequence). The CDR3 runs to 14 residues. DNA of the CDR3: TGTGCCTGGATGGGCGGGGAGAACAATGAAAAACTGTTTTTT. Residues: CAWMGGENNEKLFF. Combining the CDR3 with reference TRBV30 and TRBJ1-4 gives the whole variable domain SQTIHQWPATLVQPVGSPLSLECTVEGTSNPNLYWYRQAAGRGLQLLFYSVGIGQISSEVPQNLSASRPQDRQFILSSKKLLLSDSGFYLCAWMGGENNEKLFFGSGTQLSVL.

This clone came up once. The chain employs TRBV4-3 and TRBJ1-1, with D unclear. The CDR3 has 16 amino acids. Per the germline V gene, CDR1 is LGHNA and CDR2 is YSLEER. Trimming shortened V by 0 bases and J by 1 base, and 12 bases separated the two germline ends. The CDR3: CASSQDTTPRNTEAFF. DNA for the CDR3: TGCGCCAGCAGCCAAGACACTACGCCCAGGAACACTGAAGCTTTCTTT.

V gene TRBV2 combines with J gene TRBJ2-4; D gene ambiguous. Germline V gene lookup returns CDR1 SNHLY and CDR2 FYNNEI. This CDR3 spans 14 amino acids. V was pared by 7 bases and J by 0 bases, with 10 bases between. CDR3 coding DNA: TGTGCCAGCAACGAGATATTAGCCAAAAACATTCAGTACTTC. This codes for CASNEILAKNIQYF.

The genes are TRBV15 and TRBJ2-7; weak D call: TRBD2 (5 bases). Between the trimmed V and J ends, which lost 3 bases and 4 bases, there was a span of 22 bases. This CDR3 contains 17 residues. Germline CDR1 is LNHNV and CDR2 is YYDKDF (reference sequence). The CDR3 DNA follows: TGTGCCACCAGCAGCCCCCCTTTGCTAAGGGAGTCTTACGAGCAGTACTTC. Translating it yields CATSSPPLLRESYEQYF.

V is TRBV7-8 and J is TRBJ1-5; TRBD1 aligns across 9 bases. CDR1 and CDR2 (germline): SGHVS, FQNEAQ. The CDR3 has 14 residues. The trim removed 8 bases at V and 2 bases at J, leaving 4 bases unmatched. The CDR3 here is CASGGDRGNQPQHF. CDR3 DNA sequence: TGTGCCAGCGGGGGGGACAGGGGCAATCAGCCCCAGCATTTT.

The chain employs TRBV7-8 and TRBJ2-3; 7 nucleotides line up with TRBD2. From germline, CDR1 is SGHVS and CDR2 FQNEAQ. The CDR3 loop spans 19 amino acids. J was trimmed by 5 bases and V by 2 bases; bases with no gene match: 19. CDR3 bases: TGTGCCAGCAGCTTACTCCCTCGGCTAGCGGTAACGCCGCAAGATACGCAGTATTTT. Translating gives CASSLLPRLAVTPQDTQYF.

CDR3 sequence reads: CASRQGDYGYTF. The CDR3 nucleotides read TGCGCCAGCAGACAGGGGGACTATGGCTACACCTTC. J is TRBJ1-2 and V is TRBV10-2, with TRBD1 matching 8 bases. V shed 6 bases and J 3 bases; nucleotides not matched to a gene: 0. Looked up from germline, CDR1 is WSHSY and CDR2 is SAAADI. The CDR3 sequence is 12 residues long.

The rearrangement joins TRBV7-2 to TRBJ2-3, with 8 bases fitting TRBD2. CDR1 and CDR2 from the germline V gene are SGHTA and FQGNSA. CDR3 length: 15 amino acids. V gave up 4 bases and J gave up 1 base; unmatched junction bases: 4. In DNA, the CDR3 is TGTGCCAGCAGCTCCGGGGGGGCCGGCACAGATACGCAGTATTTT. This sequence encodes CASSSGGAGTDTQYF.

The rearrangement links TRBV5-6 to TRBJ1-1; 8 bases line up with TRBD1. The CDR3 is made up of 16 amino acids. Looked up from germline, CDR1 is SGHDT and CDR2 is YYEEEE. The trim removed 0 bases at V and 4 bases at J, leaving 8 bases unmatched. The CDR3 DNA is TGTGCCAGCAGCTTGGGCGGCGGACAGGGTGCCACTGAAGCTTTCTTT. This gives the protein CASSLGGGQGATEAFF.

The chain uses TRBV18 and TRBJ2-1; 12 nucleotides line up with TRBD2. CDR1 and CDR2 from the germline V gene are KGHSH and LQKENI. The CDR3 totals 17 residues. V was pared by 3 bases and J by 5 bases, with 8 bases of the junction left unmatched. In nucleotides, the CDR3 is TGTGCCAGCTCACCTAGAACTAGCGGGGGGTCAGACAATGAGCAGTTCTTC. This gives the protein CASSPRTSGGSDNEQFF. Combining the CDR3 with reference TRBV18 and TRBJ2-1 gives the whole variable domain NAGVMQNPRHLVRRRGQEARLRCSPMKGHSHVYWYRQLPEEGLKFMVYLQKENIIDESGMPKERFSAEFPKEGPSILRIQQVVRGDSAAYFCASSPRTSGGSDNEQFFGPGTRLTVL.

The V gene is TRBV9, the J gene TRBJ2-1; 10 bases are shared with TRBD2. J was trimmed by 9 bases and V by 3 bases; bases with no gene match: 15. CDR3 size: 17 residues. Looked up from germline, CDR1 is SGDLS and CDR2 is YYNGEE. DNA of the CDR3: TGTGCCAGCAGCGATAACGGGGTGTTTAGCGGGGGGTCTGAGCAGTTCTTC. This gives the protein CASSDNGVFSGGSEQFF.

J is TRBJ2-3 and V is TRBV7-3; D not certain. The V and J ends lost 1 base and 0 bases respectively, with 8 bases between them. Germline CDR1 SGHTA, CDR2 FQGTGA. The CDR3 extends over 15 amino acids. The CDR3 reads CASSLSPFSTDTQYF. The CDR3 DNA sequence: TGTGCCAGCAGCTTAAGTCCATTTAGCACAGATACGCAGTATTTT.

This chain connects TRBV18 to TRBJ2-2; D not certain. CDR1 is KGHSH, CDR2 LQKENI, per germline. This CDR3 is 16 amino acids long. V lost 0 bases to trimming and J lost 1 base, with 9 bases between them. CDR3 DNA sequence: TGTGCCAGCTCACCACCGTCCCGGGTGAACACCGGGGAGCTGTTTTTT. Its translation: CASSPPSRVNTGELFF. Variable domain in full (rest from reference TRBV18 and TRBJ2-2): NAGVMQNPRHLVRRRGQEARLRCSPMKGHSHVYWYRQLPEEGLKFMVYLQKENIIDESGMPKERFSAEFPKEGPSILRIQQVVRGDSAAYFCASSPPSRVNTGELFFGEGSRLTVL.

This clone was seen a single time. The chain joins TRBV6-2 or TRBV6-3 to TRBJ1-1, with unresolved D. Germline values: CDR1 MNHEY, CDR2 SVGEGT. Trimming removed 5 bases from V and 1 base from J, with 5 bases in between. The CDR3 is 12 amino acids. CDR3 sequence reads: CASSTRNTEAFF. CDR3 sequence (DNA): TGTGCCAGCAGTACAAGGAACACTGAAGCTTTCTTT.